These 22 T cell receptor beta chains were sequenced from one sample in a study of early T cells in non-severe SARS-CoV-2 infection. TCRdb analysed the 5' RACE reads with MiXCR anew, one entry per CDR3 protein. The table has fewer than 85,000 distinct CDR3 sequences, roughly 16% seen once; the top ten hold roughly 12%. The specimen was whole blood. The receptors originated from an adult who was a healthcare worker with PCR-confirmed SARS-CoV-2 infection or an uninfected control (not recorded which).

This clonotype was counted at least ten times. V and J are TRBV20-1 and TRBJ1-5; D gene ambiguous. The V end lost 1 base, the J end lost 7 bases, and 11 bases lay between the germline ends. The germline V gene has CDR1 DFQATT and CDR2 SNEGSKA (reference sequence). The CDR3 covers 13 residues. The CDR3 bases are TGCAGTGCTAGAGTGGGTGGGAGGCAGCCCCAGCATTTT. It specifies CSARVGGRQPQHF.

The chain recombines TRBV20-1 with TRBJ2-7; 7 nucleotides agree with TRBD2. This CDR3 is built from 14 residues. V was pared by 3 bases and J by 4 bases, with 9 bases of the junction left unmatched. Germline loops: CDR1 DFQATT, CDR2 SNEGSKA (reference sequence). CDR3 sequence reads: CSASPGGGDYEQYF. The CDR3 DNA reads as TGCAGTGCTAGCCCGGGGGGAGGGGATTACGAGCAGTACTTC.

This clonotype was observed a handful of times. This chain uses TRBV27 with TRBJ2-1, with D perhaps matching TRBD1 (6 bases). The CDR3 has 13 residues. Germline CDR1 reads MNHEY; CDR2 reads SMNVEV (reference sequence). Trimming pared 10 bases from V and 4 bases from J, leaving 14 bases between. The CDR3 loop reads CAIRGHNYNEQFF. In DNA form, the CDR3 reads TGTGCCATCCGGGGACATAATTACAATGAGCAGTTCTTC.

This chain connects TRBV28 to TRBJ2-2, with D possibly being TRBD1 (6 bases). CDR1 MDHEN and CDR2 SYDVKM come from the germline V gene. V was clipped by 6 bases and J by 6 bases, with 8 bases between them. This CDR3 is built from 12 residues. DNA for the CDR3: TGTGCCAGCAGGACAGGTCCCGGGGAGCTGTTTTTT. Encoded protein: CASRTGPGELFF.

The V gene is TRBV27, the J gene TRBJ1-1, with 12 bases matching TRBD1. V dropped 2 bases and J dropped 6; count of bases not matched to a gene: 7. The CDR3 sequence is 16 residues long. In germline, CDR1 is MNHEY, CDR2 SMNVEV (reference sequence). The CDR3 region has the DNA TGTGCCAGCAGTTTACGATCGGGACAGGGGGCCGCTGAAGCTTTCTTT. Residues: CASSLRSGQGAAEAFF.

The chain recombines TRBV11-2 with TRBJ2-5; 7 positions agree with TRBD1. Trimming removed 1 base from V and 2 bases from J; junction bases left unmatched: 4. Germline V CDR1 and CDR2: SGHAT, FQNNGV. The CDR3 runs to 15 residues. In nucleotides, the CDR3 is TGTGCCAGCAGCTTAGGGACAGGAATTCAAGAGACCCAGTACTTC. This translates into CASSLGTGIQETQYF.

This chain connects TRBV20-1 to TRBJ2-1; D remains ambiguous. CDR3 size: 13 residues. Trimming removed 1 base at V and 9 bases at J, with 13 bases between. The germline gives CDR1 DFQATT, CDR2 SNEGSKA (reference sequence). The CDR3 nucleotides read TGCAGTGCTAGAGGCAACCCCGGCCGTGAGCAGTTCTTC. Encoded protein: CSARGNPGREQFF.

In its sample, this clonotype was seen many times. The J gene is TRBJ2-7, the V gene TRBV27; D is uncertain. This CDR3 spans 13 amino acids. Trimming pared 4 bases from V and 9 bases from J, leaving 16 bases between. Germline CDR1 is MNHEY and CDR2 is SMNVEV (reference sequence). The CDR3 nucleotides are TGTGCCAGCAGTTCGACACTATTTCTACGGCAGTACTTC. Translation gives CASSSTLFLRQYF.

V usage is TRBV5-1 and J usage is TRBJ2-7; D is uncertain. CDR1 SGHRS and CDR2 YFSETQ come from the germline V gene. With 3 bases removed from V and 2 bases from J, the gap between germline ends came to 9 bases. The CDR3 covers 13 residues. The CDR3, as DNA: TGCGCCAGCAGCTCAGACCGGACCTACGAGCAGTACTTC. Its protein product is CASSSDRTYEQYF.

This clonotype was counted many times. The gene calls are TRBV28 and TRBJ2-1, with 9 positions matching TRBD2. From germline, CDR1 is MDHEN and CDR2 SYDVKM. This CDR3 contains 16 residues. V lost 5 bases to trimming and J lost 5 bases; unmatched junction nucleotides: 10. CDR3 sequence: CASSAIKAGGNNEQFF. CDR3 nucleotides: TGTGCCAGCAGTGCCATTAAAGCGGGGGGCAACAATGAGCAGTTCTTC. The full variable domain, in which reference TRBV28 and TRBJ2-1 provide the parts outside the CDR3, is DVKVTQSSRYLVKRTGEKVFLECVQDMDHENMFWYRQDPGLGLRLIYFSYDVKMKEKGDIPEGYSVSREKKERFSLILESASTNQTSMYLCASSAIKAGGNNEQFFGPGTRLTVL.

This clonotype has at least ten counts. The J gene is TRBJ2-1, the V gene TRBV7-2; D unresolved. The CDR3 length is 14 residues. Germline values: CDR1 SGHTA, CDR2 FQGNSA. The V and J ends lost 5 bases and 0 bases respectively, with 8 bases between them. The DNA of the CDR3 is TGTGCCAGCAGCCCCTTAAGCTCCTACAATGAGCAGTTCTTC. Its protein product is CASSPLSSYNEQFF.

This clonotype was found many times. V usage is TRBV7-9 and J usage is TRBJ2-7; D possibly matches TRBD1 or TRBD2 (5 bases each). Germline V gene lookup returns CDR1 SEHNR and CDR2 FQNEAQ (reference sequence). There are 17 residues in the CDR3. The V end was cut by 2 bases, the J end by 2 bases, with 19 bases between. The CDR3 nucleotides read TGTGCCAGCAGCTTATTGGTAAGGGACGGCACGACCTACGAGCAGTACTTC. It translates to CASSLLVRDGTTYEQYF. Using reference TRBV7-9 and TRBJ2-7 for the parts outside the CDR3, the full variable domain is DTGVSQNPRHKITKRGQNVTFRCDPISEHNRLYWYRQTLGQGPEFLTYFQNEAQLEKSRLLSDRFSAERPKGSFSTLEIQRTEQGDSAMYLCASSLLVRDGTTYEQYFGPGTRLTVT.

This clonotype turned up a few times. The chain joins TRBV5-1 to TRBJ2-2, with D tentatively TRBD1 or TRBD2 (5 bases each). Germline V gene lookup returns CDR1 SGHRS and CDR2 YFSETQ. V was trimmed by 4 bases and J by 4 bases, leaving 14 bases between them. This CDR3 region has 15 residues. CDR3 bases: TGCGCCAGCAGCAGGCTAGCCCAGGGCACCGGGGAGCTGTTTTTT. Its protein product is CASSRLAQGTGELFF. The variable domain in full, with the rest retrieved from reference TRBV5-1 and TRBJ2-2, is KAGVTQTPRYLIKTRGQQVTLSCSPISGHRSVSWYQQTPGQGLQFLFEYFSETQRNKGNFPGRFSGRQFSNSRSEMNVSTLELGDSALYLCASSRLAQGTGELFFGEGSRLTVL.

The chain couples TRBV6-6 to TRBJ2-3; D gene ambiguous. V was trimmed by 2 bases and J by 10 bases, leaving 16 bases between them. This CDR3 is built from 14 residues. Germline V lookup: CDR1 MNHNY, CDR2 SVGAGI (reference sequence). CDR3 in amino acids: CASSYGPRDGAQYF. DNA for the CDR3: TGTGCCAGCAGTTACGGGCCTAGAGATGGGGCGCAGTATTTT.

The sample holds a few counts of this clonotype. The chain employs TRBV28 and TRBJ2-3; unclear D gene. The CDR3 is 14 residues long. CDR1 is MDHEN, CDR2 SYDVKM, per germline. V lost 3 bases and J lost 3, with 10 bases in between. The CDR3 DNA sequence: TGTGCCAGCAGTTTTTCGTGGATGACAGATACGCAGTATTTT. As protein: CASSFSWMTDTQYF. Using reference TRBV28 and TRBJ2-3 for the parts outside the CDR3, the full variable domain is DVKVTQSSRYLVKRTGEKVFLECVQDMDHENMFWYRQDPGLGLRLIYFSYDVKMKEKGDIPEGYSVSREKKERFSLILESASTNQTSMYLCASSFSWMTDTQYFGPGTRLTVL.

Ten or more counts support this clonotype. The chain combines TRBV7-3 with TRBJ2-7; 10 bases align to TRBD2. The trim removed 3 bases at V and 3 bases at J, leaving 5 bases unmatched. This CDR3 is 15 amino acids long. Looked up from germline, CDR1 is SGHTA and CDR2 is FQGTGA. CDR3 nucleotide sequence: TGTGCCAGCAGCTTTTTAGCGGGAGGCGGCTACGAGCAGTACTTC. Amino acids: CASSFLAGGGYEQYF.

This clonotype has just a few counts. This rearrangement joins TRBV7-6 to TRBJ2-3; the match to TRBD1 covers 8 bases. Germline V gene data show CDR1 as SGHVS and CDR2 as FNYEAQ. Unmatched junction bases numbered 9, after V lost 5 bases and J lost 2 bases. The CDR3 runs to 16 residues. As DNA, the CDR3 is TGTGCCAGCAGCCATTCGGACAGGGTGACCACAGATACGCAGTATTTT. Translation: CASSHSDRVTTDTQYF.

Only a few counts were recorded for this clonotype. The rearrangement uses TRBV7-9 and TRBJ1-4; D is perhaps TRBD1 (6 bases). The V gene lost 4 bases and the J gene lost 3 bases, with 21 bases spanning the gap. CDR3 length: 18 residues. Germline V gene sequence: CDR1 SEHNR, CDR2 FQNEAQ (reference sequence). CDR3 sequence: CASSSPYTGSEANEKLFF. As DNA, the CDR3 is TGTGCCAGCAGCTCCCCCTATACAGGGTCCGAGGCTAATGAAAAACTGTTTTTT.

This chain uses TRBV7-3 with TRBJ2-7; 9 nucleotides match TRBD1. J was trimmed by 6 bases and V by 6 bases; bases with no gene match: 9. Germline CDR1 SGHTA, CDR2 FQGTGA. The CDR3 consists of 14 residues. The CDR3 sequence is CASRSTGGSSEQYF. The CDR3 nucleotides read TGTGCCAGCAGATCCACAGGGGGCAGCTCCGAGCAGTACTTC.

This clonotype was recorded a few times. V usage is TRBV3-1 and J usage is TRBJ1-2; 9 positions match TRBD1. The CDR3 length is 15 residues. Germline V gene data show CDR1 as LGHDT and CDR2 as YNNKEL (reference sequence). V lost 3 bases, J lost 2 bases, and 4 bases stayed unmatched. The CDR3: CASSHWDRVNYGYTF. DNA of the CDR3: TGTGCCAGCAGCCACTGGGACAGGGTAAACTATGGCTACACCTTC.

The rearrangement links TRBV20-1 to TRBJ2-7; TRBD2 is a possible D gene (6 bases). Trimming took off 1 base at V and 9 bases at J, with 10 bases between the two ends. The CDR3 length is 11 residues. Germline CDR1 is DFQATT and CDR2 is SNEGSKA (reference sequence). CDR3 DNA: TGCAGTGCTAGAGCCGGGACTCGGCAGTACTTC. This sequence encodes CSARAGTRQYF.

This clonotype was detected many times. The CDR3 spells CASSQVSTTEAFF. The DNA for the CDR3 is TGTGCCAGCAGCCAGGTCTCGACCACTGAAGCTTTCTTT. This sequence joins TRBV7-3 and TRBJ1-1; no clear D gene. Germline CDR1 is SGHTA and CDR2 is FQGTGA. V lost 5 bases and J 4 bases, leaving 11 bases between the germline ends. This CDR3 spans 13 amino acids.